This is a list of T cell receptor beta chains from one sample in a study of blood T cells in healthy people across ages. TCRdb processed the 5' RACE reads anew with MiXCR; each CDR3 protein has one entry. The sample consists of roughly 1,000,000 distinct CDR3 sequences, 20% to 25% of them appearing once. The same specimen was also included in a second study, on T cells of mothers and their children.

The specimen was blood. Receptor source: a girl aged 2-15 years in good health. CDR3s include the opening cysteine and the closing phenylalanine or tryptophan.

j_gene | len | v_gene | CDR3aa
TRBJ1-3 | 14 | TRBV7-9 | CASSHTAAGNTIYF
TRBJ2-3 | 14 | TRBV29-1 | CSVELGEGADTQYF
TRBJ2-5 | 15 | TRBV7-2 | CASSSRDSGVETQYF
TRBJ2-5 | 12 | TRBV18 | CASSPISETQYF
TRBJ2-3 | 14 | TRBV20-1 | CSARTGYFTDTQYF
TRBJ1-4 | 15 | TRBV7-2 | CASSLLLDPGEKLFF
TRBJ2-7 | 15 | TRBV10-2 | CASSEGTGRFYEQYF
TRBJ2-7 | 15 | TRBV4-1 | CASSQEGSGEGEQYF
TRBJ2-7 | 13 | TRBV29-1 | CSAQAGGAYEQYF
TRBJ1-2 | 17 | TRBV19 | CASSIGTGDDPFYGYTF
TRBJ1-2 | 13 | TRBV6-5 | CAITADARYGYTF
TRBJ2-1 | 14 | TRBV29-1 | CSVVLRETLDEQFF
TRBJ2-7 | 14 | TRBV7-2 | CASSLHDRDYEQYF
TRBJ1-6 | 13 | TRBV29-1 | CSVRTGYNSPLHF
TRBJ2-7 | 13 | TRBV20-1 | CSARDPAGDEQYF
TRBJ2-1 | 11 | TRBV4-2 | CASSQGGEQLF
TRBJ2-2 | 14 | TRBV27 | CASSSGLGVGELFF
TRBJ1-1 | 16 | TRBV13 | CASRVEGSSRSTEAFF
TRBJ1-2 | 11 | TRBV20-1 | CSAREVAGYTF
TRBJ2-2 | 19 | TRBV24-1 | CATSDLDLLSGVFSGELFF
TRBJ2-3 | 15 | TRBV5-1 | CASSFASAYFDTQYF
TRBJ2-2 | 13 | TRBV7-6 | CASSAENTGELFF
TRBJ1-4 | 17 | TRBV4-1 | CASSQDTGRATNEKLFF
- | 15 | TRBV9 | CASSPRQGASYEQYF
TRBJ1-3 | 13 | TRBV7-9 | CASTGPTGNTIYF
TRBJ1-1 | 12 | TRBV7-6 | CASSSGTAEAFF
- | 15 | TRBV28 | CASWGEAGISYEQYF
TRBJ2-3 | 15 | TRBV7-8 | CASSQTGAGTDTQYF
TRBJ2-7 | 18 | TRBV27 | CASNPRGPSGRSSYEQYF
TRBJ2-7 | 16 | TRBV28 | CASSSTDGVKSYEQYF
TRBJ2-5 | 15 | TRBV20-1 | CSARNLGGAGETQYF
TRBJ2-5 | 15 | TRBV7-2 | CASSLAVQGGETQYF
TRBJ1-3 | 16 | TRBV6-6 | CASSPTNTVSGNTIYF
TRBJ2-1 | 14 | TRBV11-3 | CASSLGYQGTEQFF
TRBJ1-4 | 15 | TRBV28 | CASSFDRSTNEKLFF
- | 12 | TRBV10-2 | CASSEGANEQFF
TRBJ2-1 | 14 | TRBV5-6 | CASSLATGDRALLF
TRBJ2-5 | 13 | TRBV11-2 | CASRKSIQETQYF
TRBJ2-5 | 13 | TRBV15 | CATSSRSGETQYF
TRBJ2-5 | 14 | TRBV7-9 | CASSSGLTQETQYF
TRBJ2-5 | 14 | TRBV29-1 | CSVQVAGPQETQYF
TRBJ1-2 | 11 | TRBV6-1 | CASSEVFNYTF
TRBJ2-2 | 15 | TRBV29-1 | CSVEPEEGLTGELFF
TRBJ2-7 | 13 | TRBV10-3 | CAISGGSTYEQYF
TRBJ2-5 | 14 | TRBV29-1 | CSSYQRGGRKTQYF
TRBJ1-2 | 12 | TRBV28 | CASSAGQRGYTF
TRBJ2-5 | 14 | TRBV6-2/TRBV6-3 | CASSILAGGRAGDF
TRBJ2-2 | 13 | TRBV2 | CANDPTGTGELFF
TRBJ2-3 | 15 | TRBV12-3/TRBV12-4 | CASTLGLAGEDTQYF
TRBJ2-3 | 16 | TRBV5-1 | CASSFGSDFGTDTQYF
TRBJ2-1 | 15 | TRBV13 | CASSPGGGGGNEQFF
TRBJ2-1 | 13 | TRBV7-6 | CASSGGLINEQFF
TRBJ2-5 | 15 | TRBV7-2 | CASSLVRTGTETQYF
TRBJ2-1 | 14 | TRBV4-3 | CASSSSGVGNEQFF
TRBJ1-1 | 11 | TRBV25-1 | CASSVGPHPFF